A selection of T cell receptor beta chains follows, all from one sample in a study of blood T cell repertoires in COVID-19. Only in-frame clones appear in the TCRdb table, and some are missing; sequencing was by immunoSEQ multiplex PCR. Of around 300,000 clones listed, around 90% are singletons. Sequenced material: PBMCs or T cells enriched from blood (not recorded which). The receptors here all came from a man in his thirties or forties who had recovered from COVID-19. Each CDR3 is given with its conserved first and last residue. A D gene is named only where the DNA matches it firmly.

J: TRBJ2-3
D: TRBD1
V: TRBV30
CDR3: CAWLQGDRGTDTQYF
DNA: TGTGCCTGGCTTCAGGGGGACAGGGGTACAGATACGCAGTATTTT

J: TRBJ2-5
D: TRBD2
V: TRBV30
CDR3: CAWTSGGIQETQYF
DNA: TGTGCCTGGACTAGCGGGGGAATCCAAGAGACCCAGTACTTC

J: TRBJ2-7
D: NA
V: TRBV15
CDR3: CATSRDINSYEQYF
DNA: TGTGCCACCAGCAGAGATATTAACAGCTACGAGCAGTACTTC

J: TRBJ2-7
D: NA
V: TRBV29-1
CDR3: CSVWRDDDEQYF
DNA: TGCAGCGTTTGGAGGGACGACGACGAGCAGTACTTC

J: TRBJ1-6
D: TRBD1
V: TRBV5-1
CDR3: CASSLKPQMGQGVSPLHF
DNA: TGCGCCAGCAGCTTAAAACCCCAAATGGGACAGGGGGTTTCACCCCTCCACTTT

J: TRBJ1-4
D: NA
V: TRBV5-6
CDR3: CASSLEYRNEKLFF
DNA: TGTGCCAGCAGCTTGGAGTACAGGAATGAAAAACTGTTTTTT

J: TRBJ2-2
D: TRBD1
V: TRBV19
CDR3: CASSIDLMQTGSSGELFF
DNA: TGTGCCAGTAGTATAGACCTAATGCAGACAGGGTCTAGCGGGGAGCTGTTTTTT

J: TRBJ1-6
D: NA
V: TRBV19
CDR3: CASSTGTIDNSPLHF
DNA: TGTGCCAGTAGTACAGGGACAATTGATAATTCACCCCTCCACTTT

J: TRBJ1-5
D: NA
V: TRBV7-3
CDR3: CASNSWPGILAGNQPQHF
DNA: TGTGCCAGCAACTCCTGGCCCGGAATTTTAGCAGGCAATCAGCCCCAGCATTTT

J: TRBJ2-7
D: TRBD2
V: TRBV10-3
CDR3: CASTGTRYEQYF
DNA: TGTGCCAGTACCGGGACTAGGTACGAGCAGTACTTC

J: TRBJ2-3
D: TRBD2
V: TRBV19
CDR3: CASSVAGRKTDTQYF
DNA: TGTGCCAGTAGCGTAGCGGGGAGGAAGACAGATACGCAGTATTTT